What follows are 22 T cell receptor beta chains derived from one specimen sequenced in a study of shared clonotypes between healthy human individuals. Terminally differentiated effector memory CD45RA+ cells were excluded by CCR7 positive selection of CD45RO-negative cells. The method was immunoSEQ multiplex PCR; TCRdb's version includes in-frame clones alone and lacks a portion of them. The sample consists of some 2 million clones, about 95% of them appearing once. Material for sequencing was naive CD8+ T cells sorted from blood. The receptors come from a man aged 18-30 years in good health.

The CDR3 DNA sequence: TGTGCCAGCAGTTTAGAGGGGGAGAGCACAGATACGCAGTATTTT. Translation: CASSLEGESTDTQYF. The chain carries TRBV27 and TRBJ2-3, with D tentatively TRBD1 (6 bases). The CDR3 has 15 amino acids. CDR1 MNHEY and CDR2 SMNVEV come from the germline V gene (reference sequence). V lost 2 bases, J lost 0 bases, and 9 bases lay in between.

The chain uses TRBV7-6 and TRBJ1-6, with D unresolved. The V and J ends lost 3 bases and 14 bases respectively, with 17 bases between them. CDR3 length equals 14 residues. CDR1 is SGHVS and CDR2 is FNYEAQ in the germline V gene. The CDR3 region is CASSLSGPGSSLHF. The CDR3 DNA reads as TGTGCCAGCAGCTTGTCTGGGCCCGGTAGTTCCCTCCACTTT.

V is TRBV5-5 and J is TRBJ1-2; no reliable D call. CDR1 is SGHKS and CDR2 is YYEKEE in the germline V gene (reference sequence). V lost 5 bases, J lost 4 bases, and 12 bases lay in between. This CDR3 is 13 amino acids long. The CDR3 loop is CASSEGLSYGYTF. CDR3 nucleotides: TGTGCCAGCAGTGAGGGCCTGTCCTATGGCTACACCTTC. Filled out from reference TRBV5-5 and TRBJ1-2, the complete variable domain reads DAGVTQSPTHLIKTRGQQVTLRCSPISGHKSVSWYQQVLGQGPQFIFQYYEKEERGRGNFPDRFSARQFPNYSSELNVNALLLGDSALYLCASSEGLSYGYTFGSGTRLTVV.

The sample holds a few counts of this clone. The same CDR3 is also encoded by other DNA sequences in this sample. V gene TRBV27 combines with J gene TRBJ2-7; D perhaps matches TRBD1 (6 bases). The germline V gene has CDR1 MNHEY and CDR2 SMNVEV (reference sequence). The V and J ends lost 3 bases and 1 base respectively, with 7 bases between them. CDR3 length: 13 residues. In DNA form, the CDR3 reads TGTGCCAGCAGTTTTAGGGGGTCCTACGAGCAGTACTTC. Residues: CASSFRGSYEQYF.

The chain employs TRBV5-4 and TRBJ2-4; the D gene is possibly TRBD2 (7 bases). This CDR3 spans 14 amino acids. V lost 4 bases and J 6 bases, leaving 14 bases between the germline ends. Germline lookup yields CDR1 SGHNT and CDR2 YYREEE (reference sequence). The CDR3 reads CASSLGGPTNIQYF. CDR3 nucleotides: TGTGCCAGCAGCCTGGGGGGGCCTACAAACATTCAGTACTTC.

V usage is TRBV7-9 and J usage is TRBJ1-4; perhaps TRBD1 as D (6 bases). The CDR3 contains 15 residues. V lost 1 base, J lost 5 bases, and 11 bases lay in between. Germline V gives CDR1 SEHNR, CDR2 FQNEAQ (reference sequence). CDR3 DNA sequence: TGTGCCAGCAGCTTAGTGGGGGCACCAAATGAAAAACTGTTTTTT. Translated, it gives CASSLVGAPNEKLFF.

This rearrangement joins TRBV6-5 to TRBJ1-2; TRBD1 might be the D (5 bases). Germline CDR1 reads MNHEY; CDR2 reads SVGAGI. This CDR3 spans 14 amino acids. V lost 3 bases and J 3 bases, leaving 11 bases between the germline ends. The CDR3 loop reads CASSYAGRDYGYTF. The CDR3 nucleotides read TGTGCCAGCAGTTATGCGGGACGCGACTATGGCTACACCTTC.

This clone was picked up one time. The chain has TRBV4-1 and TRBJ2-1; 8 bases line up with TRBD2. Germline CDR1 and CDR2: MGHRA and YSYEKL. The CDR3 totals 15 residues. The V segment lost 4 bases and the J segment 9 bases; nucleotides outside the gene matches: 11. CDR3 nucleotides: TGCGCCAGCAGCCGCCACCAGCGGGAGTCTAGTGAGCAGTTCTTC. This sequence encodes CASSRHQRESSEQFF.

The V gene is TRBV27, the J gene TRBJ2-1; unclear D gene. Germline-derived CDR1 and CDR2 are MNHEY and SMNVEV (reference sequence). The V and J ends lost 2 bases and 4 bases respectively, with 12 bases between them. The CDR3 has 15 amino acids. The CDR3 reads CASSLGSDIYNEQFF. DNA for the CDR3: TGTGCCAGCAGTTTAGGGTCAGATATTTACAATGAGCAGTTCTTC.

As regards this clone: Other nucleotide sequences from this sample produce the same CDR3. J is TRBJ2-3 and V is TRBV7-9, with D possibly TRBD1 on 5 matching bases. The germline gives CDR1 SEHNR, CDR2 FQNEAQ (reference sequence). This CDR3 comprises 12 residues. The germline V and J ends were trimmed by 2 bases and 5 bases, with 5 bases remaining between them. CDR3 region: CASSLQGDTQYF. The DNA for the CDR3 is TGTGCCAGCAGCTTACAGGGAGATACGCAGTATTTT.

The chain carries TRBV9 and TRBJ1-3; 12 bases match TRBD1. The CDR3 is made up of 15 amino acids. Germline loops: CDR1 SGDLS, CDR2 YYNGEE. Trimming cost V 4 bases and J 4 bases; bases outside gene matches: 3. The CDR3 DNA reads TGTGCCAGCAGCATCGGGACAGGGGGCGGAAACACCATATATTTT. It yields the protein CASSIGTGGGNTIYF.

V and J are TRBV7-9 and TRBJ2-7, with a weak D call TRBD2 (5 bases). The germline V gene has CDR1 SEHNR and CDR2 FQNEAQ (reference sequence). The CDR3 covers 16 residues. Trimming removed 3 bases from V and 3 bases from J, with 18 bases in between. CDR3: CASSLGLRGPGYEQYF. For the CDR3, the DNA is TGTGCCAGCAGCTTGGGTCTTAGAGGGCCAGGCTACGAGCAGTACTTC.

The V and J genes are TRBV5-6 and TRBJ2-7; possibly TRBD1 or TRBD2 for D (5 bases each). The CDR3 loop spans 16 amino acids. Germline loops: CDR1 SGHDT, CDR2 YYEEEE. The V end was cut by 7 bases, the J end by 2 bases, with 22 bases between. The CDR3 nucleotides are TGTGCCAGCTCCCCAGAGGGGTCCTATAGGGCCTACGAGCAGTACTTC. Protein sequence: CASSPEGSYRAYEQYF. The full variable domain, in which reference TRBV5-6 and TRBJ2-7 provide the parts outside the CDR3, is DAGVTQSPTHLIKTRGQQVTLRCSPKSGHDTVSWYQQALGQGPQFIFQYYEEEERQRGNFPDRFSGHQFPNYSSELNVNALLLGDSALYLCASSPEGSYRAYEQYFGPGTRLTVT.

This chain links TRBV4-1 with TRBJ2-7, with D perhaps TRBD1 or TRBD2 (5 bases each). The V gene's germline CDR1 is MGHRA and CDR2 YSYEKL. The ends were cut back, 1 base at V and 3 bases at J, with 19 bases in the middle. This CDR3 comprises 17 residues. CDR3 amino acids: CASSQVFTRDVLYEQYF. CDR3 nucleotides: TGCGCCAGCAGCCAAGTGTTTACCCGGGACGTCCTCTACGAGCAGTACTTC.

J is TRBJ1-1 and V is TRBV28; 8 bases match TRBD1. CDR3 length: 14 amino acids. Losses at the gene ends were 3 bases for V and 5 bases for J; bases not matched to a gene: 5. Germline V gene lookup returns CDR1 MDHEN and CDR2 SYDVKM. The CDR3 DNA follows: TGTGCCAGCAGTTTCCCAGGGGGCGTTACTGAAGCTTTCTTT. It translates to CASSFPGGVTEAFF.

Regarding this clone: This likely comes from a read error, as the CDR3 has no conserved phenylalanine or tryptophan at its end. The DNA is left out, because the CDR3 cannot be placed on it with certainty; the CDR3 is given as TCRdb lists it. This rearrangement joins TRBV6-4 to TRBJ2-7; the table calls TRBD2, which could not be checked here. The CDR3 has 8 residues if both end residues are counted. CDR1 is MRHNA, CDR2 SNTAGT, per germline. The CDR3 loop is CASSSLAI.

V is TRBV7-3 and J is TRBJ2-1; 9 bases map to TRBD2. The CDR3 runs 15 residues. V dropped 0 bases and J dropped 3; count of bases not matched to a gene: 0. In germline, CDR1 is SGHTA, CDR2 FQGTGA. CDR3 coding DNA: TGTGCCAGCAGCTTAACAGCGGGGGGCTACAATGAGCAGTTCTTC. This gives the protein CASSLTAGGYNEQFF.

The CDR3 protein is CASSIRGRGEAFF. In DNA form, the CDR3 reads TGTGCCAGCAGTATAAGGGGTAGGGGTGAAGCTTTCTTT. The J gene is TRBJ1-1, the V gene TRBV28; the D gene is possibly TRBD1 (5 bases). In germline, CDR1 is MDHEN, CDR2 SYDVKM. The CDR3 consists of 13 residues. V was cut by 5 bases and J by 7 bases, with 14 bases left in between.

The chain has TRBV18 and TRBJ2-1; the D is unclear. Germline V lookup: CDR1 KGHSH, CDR2 LQKENI. The CDR3 spans 16 residues. With 5 bases removed from V and 0 bases from J, the gap between germline ends came to 14 bases. In DNA, the CDR3 is TGTGCCAGCTCAGCCGACGTGATGGGCTCCTACAATGAGCAGTTCTTC. This encodes CASSADVMGSYNEQFF.

V usage is TRBV5-4 and J usage is TRBJ2-7; D is perhaps TRBD2 (6 bases). Germline CDR1 SGHNT, CDR2 YYREEE (reference sequence). Trimming pared 0 bases from V and 0 bases from J, leaving 16 bases between. The CDR3 extends over 17 amino acids. CDR3 amino acids: CASSLVVADVFSYEQYF. In DNA, the CDR3 is TGTGCCAGCAGCTTGGTAGTAGCGGACGTCTTCTCCTACGAGCAGTACTTC.

The rearrangement uses TRBV30 and TRBJ1-1, with D possibly being TRBD1 (6 bases). Trimming cost V 7 bases and J 1 base, with 16 bases left between them. CDR3 length equals 14 residues. Germline CDR1 reads GTSNPN; CDR2 reads SVGIG (reference sequence). CDR3 sequence: CASPRPGANTEAFF. In DNA, the CDR3 is TGTGCCTCCCCGAGGCCGGGGGCGAACACTGAAGCTTTCTTT.

V is TRBV7-2 and J is TRBJ2-3, with 10 positions matching TRBD2. With 5 bases clipped from V and 3 bases from J, the junction kept 8 bases outside the gene matches. CDR1 and CDR2 from the germline V gene are SGHTA and FQGNSA. This CDR3 region has 16 residues. CDR3 nucleotide sequence: TGTGCCAGCAGCCCTTGGACTAGCGGTTCTACAGATACGCAGTATTTT. This codes for CASSPWTSGSTDTQYF.